The 30 T cell receptor beta chains presented below share a single source sample, sequenced in a study of early T cells in non-severe SARS-CoV-2 infection. Each CDR3 protein is one row after TCRdb ran MiXCR on the 5' RACE reads. Of 40,000 to 55,000 distinct CDR3 sequences listed, over 9% were seen once; the top ten hold 16%. Specimen: whole blood. These receptors came from an adult who was a healthcare worker with PCR-confirmed SARS-CoV-2 infection or an uninfected control (not recorded which).

This clonotype was counted at least ten times. The V and J genes are TRBV6-1 and TRBJ2-1; unclear D gene. Germline V gene data show CDR1 as MNHNS and CDR2 as SASEGT. Between the trimmed V and J ends, which lost 4 bases and 7 bases, there was a span of 11 bases. The CDR3 runs to 13 residues. The CDR3 reads CASSGGLQNEQFF. CDR3 nucleotide sequence: TGTGCCAGCAGTGGAGGTTTACAGAATGAGCAGTTCTTC.

The V gene is TRBV7-2, the J gene TRBJ1-1, with TRBD1 identical over 9 bases. Germline V gives CDR1 SGHTA, CDR2 FQGNSA. The length of the CDR3 is 15 residues. J lost 6 bases, V lost 4 bases, and 9 bases had no gene match. CDR3 nucleotides: TGTGCCAGCAGCTCGGGACAGGGTGGAGTCGCTGAAGCTTTCTTT. Translating it yields CASSSGQGGVAEAFF.

This clonotype was detected only a few times. The rearrangement links TRBV7-9 to TRBJ2-3, with D hard to call. Germline V gives CDR1 SEHNR, CDR2 FQNEAQ (reference sequence). Trimming shortened V by 4 bases and J by 3 bases, and 5 bases separated the two germline ends. The CDR3 covers 12 residues. CDR3 bases: TGTGCCAGCAGCTGGGATACAGATACGCAGTATTTT. Encoded protein: CASSWDTDTQYF.

A note on this clonotype: This could be a read error, since a much larger clone is one nucleotide away. The gene calls are TRBV7-2 and TRBJ1-5, with TRBD1 as a possible D gene (5 bases). Germline V lookup: CDR1 SGHTA, CDR2 FQGNSA. The CDR3 sequence is 15 residues long. The CDR3, as DNA: TGTGTCAGCAGCCCCCTTTTAGGGGACAATCAGCCCCAGCATTTT. As protein: CVSSPLLGDNQPQHF.

The V and J genes are TRBV7-2 and TRBJ1-1, with 9 bases matching TRBD1. V gave up 5 bases and J gave up 12 bases; unmatched junction bases: 7. CDR1 SGHTA and CDR2 FQGNSA come from the germline V gene. The CDR3 sequence is 12 residues long. The CDR3 coding sequence is TGTGCCAGCAGCCATACAGGGGGCGGAACTTTCTTT. It specifies CASSHTGGGTFF.

V usage is TRBV6-5 and J usage is TRBJ1-5; D ambiguous. Trimming removed 4 bases from V and 6 bases from J, with 16 bases in between. CDR3 size: 15 residues. Germline CDR1 and CDR2: MNHEY and SVGAGI. CDR3 in amino acids: CASSSISGQSQPQHF. CDR3 sequence (DNA): TGTGCCAGCAGTTCCATCTCGGGCCAAAGTCAGCCCCAGCATTTT.

The V gene is TRBV7-9, the J gene TRBJ2-3; D is uncertain. CDR3 length: 16 residues. Trimming shortened V by 6 bases and J by 1 base, and 17 bases separated the two germline ends. Per germline, CDR1 SEHNR and CDR2 FQNEAQ (reference sequence). The CDR3 sequence is CASSSPLGSRTDTQYF. In DNA form, the CDR3 reads TGTGCCAGCAGTTCCCCCCTAGGTTCCCGCACAGATACGCAGTATTTT.

There are many counts of this clonotype. The chain has TRBV29-1 and TRBJ2-3; maybe TRBD2 (6 bases). The CDR3 is made up of 12 amino acids. V was clipped by 5 bases and J by 4 bases, with 10 bases between them. Germline values: CDR1 SQVTM, CDR2 ANQGSEA. CDR3 coding DNA: TGCAGCGTTAAGGAGGGACCAGATACGCAGTATTTT. Its translation: CSVKEGPDTQYF.

The chain is built from TRBV6-5 and TRBJ2-3; 7 nucleotides line up with TRBD2. The CDR3 sequence is 15 residues long. The V gene's germline CDR1 is MNHEY and CDR2 SVGAGI. V lost 4 bases, J lost 7 bases, and 11 bases stayed unmatched. CDR3 protein: CASSLDSGGGNTQYF. The CDR3, as DNA: TGTGCCAGCAGTTTGGACTCGGGGGGTGGAAATACGCAGTATTTT.

This clonotype was found many times. The rearrangement links TRBV11-2 to TRBJ2-7; no clear D. Germline lookup yields CDR1 SGHAT and CDR2 FQNNGV. V was pared by 1 base and J by 7 bases, with 5 bases between. The CDR3 sequence is 11 residues long. CDR3 residues: CASSLGREQYF. CDR3 sequence (DNA): TGTGCCAGCAGCTTAGGTCGGGAGCAGTACTTC.

The J gene is TRBJ2-7, the V gene TRBV29-1; no clear D gene. This CDR3 comprises 14 residues. V dropped 6 bases and J dropped 3 bases, with 18 bases sitting between them. The germline V gene encodes CDR1 SQVTM and CDR2 ANQGSEA. The CDR3 DNA follows: TGCAGCGTCGCAACAGATCCCCCGAACTACGAGCAGTACTTC. Protein product: CSVATDPPNYEQYF.

To note about this clonotype: Being one base from a much bigger clone, this may be a read error. The chain carries TRBV12-3 or TRBV12-4 and TRBJ2-1; D uncertain. The CDR3 covers 11 residues. V was clipped by 3 bases and J by 5 bases, with 2 bases between them. CDR3 in DNA: TGTGCCAGCAGTTTGGACAATGAGCAGTTCTTC. Amino acid sequence: CASSLDNEQFF.

The CDR3 bases are TGTGCCAGCAGCGAACGGGGGCGTCGGACCGTAACCGGGGAGCTGTTTTTT. It is translated as CASSERGRRTVTGELFF. The chain couples TRBV11-2 to TRBJ2-2; D tentatively reads TRBD1 or TRBD2 (6 bases each). The CDR3 runs 17 residues. Looked up from germline, CDR1 is SGHAT and CDR2 is FQNNGV. Trimming pared 5 bases from V and 5 bases from J, leaving 21 bases between.

The sample holds a few counts of this clonotype. V gene TRBV4-1 combines with J gene TRBJ2-3; 8 nucleotides match TRBD2. V was pared by 0 bases and J by 4 bases, with 12 bases of the junction left unmatched. The CDR3 contains 18 residues. The germline gives CDR1 MGHRA, CDR2 YSYEKL. CDR3 coding DNA: TGCGCCAGCAGCCAAGATTGGAACATAGCGGGGCGGCCAGATACGCAGTATTTT. Translation gives CASSQDWNIAGRPDTQYF.

The rearrangement uses TRBV5-5 and TRBJ1-2, with 7 bases identical to TRBD1. With V trimmed by 4 bases and J by 3 bases, 15 bases remained unmatched. The CDR3 extends over 17 amino acids. The germline gives CDR1 SGHKS, CDR2 YYEKEE (reference sequence). The CDR3 sequence is CASSLALMTGYDYGYTF. The CDR3, as DNA: TGTGCCAGCAGCCTCGCCCTGATGACAGGGTACGACTATGGCTACACCTTC. Full variable domain (remainder filled in from reference TRBV5-5 and TRBJ1-2): DAGVTQSPTHLIKTRGQQVTLRCSPISGHKSVSWYQQVLGQGPQFIFQYYEKEERGRGNFPDRFSARQFPNYSSELNVNALLLGDSALYLCASSLALMTGYDYGYTFGSGTRLTVV.

Ten or more counts support this clonotype. The chain has TRBV7-2 and TRBJ2-7; the D gene is possibly TRBD2 (6 bases). The V gene lost 2 bases and the J gene lost 4 bases, with 15 bases spanning the gap. The CDR3 covers 15 residues. CDR1 and CDR2 from the germline V gene are SGHTA and FQGNSA. The CDR3 is CASSLSGQGTYEQYF. CDR3 nucleotides: TGTGCCAGCAGCTTAAGCGGGCAGGGTACGTACGAGCAGTACTTC.

The chain employs TRBV19 and TRBJ2-5; D gene unclear. Trimming left V 7 bases short and J 0 bases short, with 12 bases between. The CDR3 has 14 amino acids. Germline values: CDR1 LNHDA, CDR2 SQIVND (reference sequence). The DNA of the CDR3 is TGTGCCAGTAAAAGCGTCTCGTACCAAGAGACCCAGTACTTC. Translated, it gives CASKSVSYQETQYF.

The chain couples TRBV11-2 to TRBJ2-7, with 9 bases fitting TRBD2. CDR1 and CDR2 from the germline V gene are SGHAT and FQNNGV. The CDR3 is 15 residues long. The V segment lost 2 bases and the J segment 1 base; nucleotides outside the gene matches: 3. CDR3 coding DNA: TGTGCCAGCAGCTTAATAGCGGGGGTTTCCTACGAGCAGTACTTC. Translating it yields CASSLIAGVSYEQYF.

In this sample, this clonotype turned up a few times. This chain uses TRBV27 with TRBJ1-4, with D hard to call. Between the trimmed V and J ends, which lost 3 bases and 8 bases, there was a span of 10 bases. The CDR3 loop spans 13 amino acids. The germline V gene encodes CDR1 MNHEY and CDR2 SMNVEV (reference sequence). Written as DNA, the CDR3 is TGTGCCAGCAGTTTCTCCGGGCGGGAAAAACTGTTTTTT. This gives the protein CASSFSGREKLFF.

This clonotype was counted at least ten times. V is TRBV7-2 and J is TRBJ2-3; D is ambiguous. CDR1 is SGHTA and CDR2 is FQGNSA in the germline V gene. V was trimmed by 8 bases and J by 2 bases, leaving 5 bases between them. The CDR3 spans 11 residues. The CDR3 nucleotides are TGTGCCAGCGGCGTCACAGATACGCAGTATTTT. Translated, it gives CASGVTDTQYF.

The CDR3 loop reads CASSLEGTPTEAFF. CDR3 bases: TGCGCCAGCAGCTTGGAAGGGACACCCACTGAAGCTTTCTTT. The chain carries TRBV5-1 and TRBJ1-1, with D tentatively TRBD1 (6 bases). The V end lost 0 bases, the J end lost 4 bases, and 10 bases lay between the germline ends. Germline V lookup: CDR1 SGHRS, CDR2 YFSETQ. The length of the CDR3 is 14 residues.

This clonotype was counted only a few times. This chain uses TRBV6-2 or TRBV6-3 with TRBJ2-7; no reliable D call. This CDR3 has 13 residues. Germline V gives CDR1 MNHEY, CDR2 SVGEGT. Trimming shortened V by 2 bases and J by 4 bases, and 9 bases separated the two germline ends. CDR3 residues: CASSYGTGYEQYF. In nucleotides, the CDR3 is TGTGCCAGCAGTTACGGAACGGGTTACGAGCAGTACTTC.

In its sample, this clonotype was seen a few times. The chain is built from TRBV18 and TRBJ1-1, with D possibly being TRBD1 (6 bases). CDR1 is KGHSH and CDR2 is LQKENI in the germline V gene. The CDR3 is 16 amino acids. V was shortened by 5 bases and J by 4 bases, with 20 bases between the two germline ends. CDR3 loop: CASSAAGGAVGTEAFF. CDR3 nucleotides: TGTGCCAGCTCAGCCGCCGGGGGGGCGGTCGGCACTGAAGCTTTCTTT.

This clonotype was detected ten times or more. The V gene is TRBV29-1, the J gene TRBJ1-2, with D uncertain. The V gene's germline CDR1 is SQVTM and CDR2 ANQGSEA. The CDR3 loop spans 12 amino acids. V gave up 6 bases and J gave up 6 bases, with 14 bases separating them. CDR3 nucleotide sequence: TGCAGCGTGGGCCAAGGGATAGATGGCTACACCTTC. Amino acids: CSVGQGIDGYTF.

This chain uses TRBV10-3 with TRBJ1-2; unclear D gene. Between the trimmed V and J ends, which lost 0 bases and 0 bases, there was a span of 14 bases. CDR3 length: 17 residues. Germline V gene sequence: CDR1 ENHRY, CDR2 SYGVKD. The CDR3 DNA reads TGTGCCATCAGTGAGTCGAGGTTCCAAGTTACTAACTATGGCTACACCTTC. Residues: CAISESRFQVTNYGYTF.

This clonotype was seen more than once but under ten times. The rearrangement uses TRBV30 and TRBJ2-7, with TRBD2 matching over 7 bases. The length of the CDR3 is 13 residues. Trimming cost V 3 bases and J 0 bases; bases outside gene matches: 2. Looked up from germline, CDR1 is GTSNPN and CDR2 is SVGIG (reference sequence). The CDR3 reads CAWRGGSSYEQYF. DNA for the CDR3: TGTGCCTGGAGGGGGGGGAGCTCCTACGAGCAGTACTTC.

In this sample, this clonotype turned up many times. The V gene is TRBV7-9, the J gene TRBJ2-1, with TRBD2 matching over 7 bases. Germline CDR1 is SEHNR and CDR2 is FQNEAQ (reference sequence). Trimming cost V 4 bases and J 6 bases; bases outside gene matches: 6. This CDR3 contains 14 residues. The CDR3 bases are TGTGCCAGCAGCTGGGGAGGGACCTTCAATGAGCAGTTCTTC. Protein sequence: CASSWGGTFNEQFF.

This chain links TRBV28 with TRBJ2-7; perhaps TRBD2 as D (5 bases). Germline CDR1 and CDR2: MDHEN and SYDVKM. The V end lost 5 bases, the J end lost 7 bases, and 12 bases lay between the germline ends. This CDR3 has 12 amino acids. This chain's CDR3 is CASSIRTQEQYF. Here the CDR3 DNA reads TGTGCCAGCAGTATACGGACTCAGGAGCAGTACTTC.

The V call is TRBV29-1, the J call TRBJ2-3; 10 bases line up with TRBD1. The CDR3 is 13 amino acids. V shed 7 bases, J shed 6 bases, and the junction held 7 bases outside the gene matches. From germline, CDR1 is SQVTM and CDR2 ANQGSEA. CDR3 nucleotides: TGCAGCGCCAGGACAGGGGGTACGGATACGCAGTATTTT. As protein: CSARTGGTDTQYF.

This clonotype has a count of ten or more. This sequence joins TRBV20-1 and TRBJ2-5; no clear D gene. The CDR3 spans 12 residues. V lost 5 bases to trimming and J lost 2 bases, with 9 bases between them. Looked up from germline, CDR1 is DFQATT and CDR2 is SNEGSKA (reference sequence). CDR3 loop: CSARRSQETQYF. The CDR3 bases are TGCAGTGCTCGACGGAGTCAAGAGACCCAGTACTTC.